These T cell receptor beta chains were read from a single sample in a study of cytomegalovirus exposure and HLA in healthy donors. TCRdb's copy holds only in-frame clones and misses some; the assay was immunoSEQ multiplex PCR. The sample carries approximately 200,000 clones, roughly 83% recorded once. The sample comprised PBMCs. These receptor sequences come from a boy aged 5-17 years in good health and CMV-seronegative. The CDR3 runs from the conserved cysteine through the conserved F or W. The D gene is left open where the match is weak. Size is stated for part of the rows, as once, few or many counts, or as a class when the clone is expanded.

d_call: TRBD2
clone_size: NA
v_call: TRBV28
j_call: TRBJ2-1
cdr3_nt: TGTGCCAGCAGGGGTAGCGGGAGATCCTACAATGAGCAGTTCTTC
cdr3_aa: CASRGSGRSYNEQFF

d_call: TRBD1
clone_size: NA
v_call: TRBV7-6
j_call: TRBJ2-3
cdr3_nt: TGTGCCAGCAGCCCAAGGACAGGGGCAGATACGCAGTATTTT
cdr3_aa: CASSPRTGADTQYF

d_call: TRBD2
clone_size: NA
v_call: TRBV6-4
j_call: TRBJ2-3
cdr3_nt: TGTGCCAGCAGTGACTCGAGCAGCGGGGGGGCAGATACGCAGTATTTT
cdr3_aa: CASSDSSSGGADTQYF

d_call: TRBD2
clone_size: NA
v_call: TRBV7-2
j_call: TRBJ2-1
cdr3_nt: TGTGCCAGCAGCTTAGAGAGTGGCGGGGGGCCCTACAATGAGCAGTTCTTC
cdr3_aa: CASSLESGGGPYNEQFF

d_call: NA
clone_size: NA
v_call: TRBV2
j_call: TRBJ2-2
cdr3_nt: TGTGCCAGCAGTGACAGGGGCAACACCGGGGAGCTGTTTTTT
cdr3_aa: CASSDRGNTGELFF

d_call: TRBD1
clone_size: NA
v_call: TRBV2
j_call: TRBJ1-2
cdr3_nt: TGTGCCAGCAGGGGGACAGGGGGTGGCTACACCTTC
cdr3_aa: CASRGTGGGYTF

d_call: NA
clone_size: NA
v_call: TRBV28
j_call: TRBJ2-7
cdr3_nt: TGTGCCAGCAGGTTAGACCCGACTACCTACGAGCAGTACTTC
cdr3_aa: CASRLDPTTYEQYF

d_call: NA
clone_size: few
v_call: TRBV6-5
j_call: TRBJ1-1
cdr3_nt: TGTGCCAGCACCGTCAGGGGTTTGTTCACTGAAGCTTTCTTT
cdr3_aa: CASTVRGLFTEAFF

d_call: TRBD2
clone_size: NA
v_call: TRBV7-6
j_call: TRBJ2-5
cdr3_nt: TGTGCCAGCAGCCAAGCGGGAGAGTTGGAGACCCAGTACTTC
cdr3_aa: CASSQAGELETQYF

d_call: NA
clone_size: NA
v_call: TRBV7-9
j_call: TRBJ2-1
cdr3_nt: TGTGCCAGCAGCTCTAGATTGGGTGGAGGCTCCTACAATGAGCAGTTCTTC
cdr3_aa: CASSSRLGGGSYNEQFF

d_call: NA
clone_size: NA
v_call: TRBV18
j_call: TRBJ2-1
cdr3_nt: TGTGCCAGCTCTCGGGGCCCAAAACAGGGTTCTAATGAGCAGTTCTTC
cdr3_aa: CASSRGPKQGSNEQFF

d_call: NA
clone_size: few
v_call: TRBV27
j_call: TRBJ1-1
cdr3_nt: TGTGCCAGCAGTTTAACAGGGACCACTGAAGCTTTCTTT
cdr3_aa: CASSLTGTTEAFF

d_call: NA
clone_size: NA
v_call: TRBV25-1
j_call: TRBJ2-1
cdr3_nt: TGTGCCAGTTCCTTTAATGCGGGGGCTGAGCAGTTCTTC
cdr3_aa: CASSFNAGAEQFF

d_call: NA
clone_size: NA
v_call: TRBV2
j_call: TRBJ1-5
cdr3_nt: TGTGCCAGCACGACAGACCCTAATCAGCCCCAGCATTTT
cdr3_aa: CASTTDPNQPQHF

d_call: NA
clone_size: NA
v_call: TRBV5-1
j_call: TRBJ1-1
cdr3_nt: TGCGCCAGCAGCTTGGACACCTCGAACACTGAAGCTTTCTTT
cdr3_aa: CASSLDTSNTEAFF

d_call: TRBD1
clone_size: once
v_call: TRBV10-1
j_call: TRBJ2-6
cdr3_nt: TGCGCCAGCAGTCGGAGTAGGGACAGCGAGTTTACTGGGGCCAACGTCCTGACTTTC
cdr3_aa: CASSRSRDSEFTGANVLTF